This T cell receptor (beta chain) originates from a study of blood T cells in healthy people across ages. Study results and caveats: Naive CD4+ cell counts and diversity both ran higher in long-lived than in aged donors.

Using a J-beta primer mix together with a sample-barcoded 5' primer, a second PCR was run for roughly 7 to 12 cycles. Tags on each cDNA molecule came from a template-switch adaptor with 12 random nucleotides. TCRdb reanalysed the 5' RACE reads using MiXCR and keeps one entry per CDR3 protein. The sample consists of roughly 1,300,000 distinct CDR3 sequences, around 55% of them appearing once. The ends were cut back, 0 bases at V and 6 bases at J, with 12 bases in the middle. The germline CDR1 and CDR2 sequences are SGHTA and FQGNSA. CDR3 size: 14 residues. Donors ranged from about 6 to 95 years old and were healthy Caucasians in Russia. Each donor had 7.5 to 10 milliliters of peripheral blood drawn. With regard to this clonotype: Its target is unknown.

Sequencing was performed on blood. The chain has TRBV7-2 and TRBJ2-7; the D is unclear. The source of this sequence is a man aged 18-30 years in good health. The CDR3 DNA reads TGTGCCAGCAGCTTAGCTAGCCGGAGTTGCGAGCAGTACTTC. It yields the protein CASSLASRSCEQYF.